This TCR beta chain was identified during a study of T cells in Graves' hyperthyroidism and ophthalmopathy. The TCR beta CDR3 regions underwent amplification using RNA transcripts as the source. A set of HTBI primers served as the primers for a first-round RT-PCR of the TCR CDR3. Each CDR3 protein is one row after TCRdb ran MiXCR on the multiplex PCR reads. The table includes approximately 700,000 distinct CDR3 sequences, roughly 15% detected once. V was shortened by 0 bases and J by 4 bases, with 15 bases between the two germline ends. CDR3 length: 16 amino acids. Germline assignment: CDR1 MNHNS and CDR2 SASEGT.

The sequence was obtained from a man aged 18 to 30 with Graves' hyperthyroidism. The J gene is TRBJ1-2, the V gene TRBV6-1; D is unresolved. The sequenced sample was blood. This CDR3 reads CASSEAGTAKVYGYTF. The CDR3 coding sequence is TGTGCCAGCAGTGAAGCGGGCACCGCGAAGGTCTATGGCTACACCTTC.